The next 15 T cell receptor beta chains were all read from a single sample in a study of Graves' ophthalmopathy and Graves' hyperthyroidism. Amplification targeted the TCR beta CDR3 regions, with RNA transcripts as the source material. Second-round multiplex PCR followed a first-round RT-PCR using HTBI primers. TCRdb re-derived calls from the multiplex PCR reads in MiXCR, one entry per CDR3 protein. The sample holds about 1.2 million distinct CDR3 sequences, less than 45% seen once. Sequenced material: peripheral blood or thyroid tissue (not recorded which). These receptors all come from an adult man with Graves' hyperthyroidism.

This clonotype was detected ten times or more. The CDR3 reads CASSLGTQRPQHF. The CDR3 region has the DNA TGTGCCAGCAGCTTAGGCACCCAGAGGCCCCAGCATTTT. The chain employs TRBV11-2 and TRBJ1-5; D is ambiguous. CDR1 is SGHAT and CDR2 is FQNNGV in the germline V gene. The germline V and J ends were trimmed by 1 base and 9 bases, with 10 bases remaining between them. CDR3 length: 13 residues.

This clonotype came up a few times. The rearrangement links TRBV20-1 to TRBJ2-7; D gene uncertain. There are 13 residues in the CDR3. Germline CDR1 reads DFQATT; CDR2 reads SNEGSKA (reference sequence). V gave up 1 base and J gave up 5 bases, with 12 bases separating them. This CDR3 reads CSARVDPLDEQYF. In DNA, the CDR3 is TGCAGTGCTAGAGTGGACCCGTTGGACGAGCAGTACTTC.

This clonotype was observed at least ten times. The V gene is TRBV7-8, the J gene TRBJ2-7, with 7 bases aligning to TRBD1. J lost 2 bases, V lost 5 bases, and 6 bases had no gene match. CDR1 SGHVS and CDR2 FQNEAQ come from the germline V gene. The CDR3 runs 14 residues. As DNA, the CDR3 is TGTGCCAGCAGCCTCCGGGACAGTGCCTACGAGCAGTACTTC. It codes for CASSLRDSAYEQYF.

This chain uses TRBV12-3 or TRBV12-4 with TRBJ1-2, with a weak D call TRBD1 (6 bases). The length of the CDR3 is 14 residues. V shed 6 bases and J shed 8 bases, with 19 bases lying between them. In nucleotides, the CDR3 is TGTGCCAGCAGCCAAGAGCTCAGGGGTGGCGGCTACACCTTC. Translated: CASSQELRGGGYTF.

The sample holds a few counts of this clonotype. V and J are TRBV7-9 and TRBJ1-1; D uncertain. Germline CDR1 reads SEHNR; CDR2 reads FQNEAQ (reference sequence). The CDR3 has 14 amino acids. The V end was cut by 1 base, the J end by 1 base, with 7 bases between. Here the CDR3 DNA reads TGTGCCAGCAGCTTAGTATCTTGGAACACTGAAGCTTTCTTT. Translating it yields CASSLVSWNTEAFF.

The chain carries TRBV7-9 and TRBJ2-5; no definite D call. The germline CDR1 and CDR2 sequences are SEHNR and FQNEAQ (reference sequence). The CDR3 runs 16 residues. Trimming cost V 5 bases and J 1 base, with 17 bases left between them. In DNA form, the CDR3 reads TGTGCCAGCAGCCTCCCTTCGAACCCGGGCCAAGAGACCCAGTACTTC. This gives the protein CASSLPSNPGQETQYF.

This rearrangement joins TRBV12-3 or TRBV12-4 to TRBJ1-4; the D gene is possibly TRBD1 (6 bases). The CDR3 extends over 16 amino acids. V shed 6 bases and J shed 3 bases, with 17 bases lying between them. CDR3 amino acids: CASSLDRVMANEKLFF. The CDR3, as DNA: TGTGCCAGCAGCCTGGACAGAGTTATGGCTAATGAAAAACTGTTTTTT.

This clonotype has only a few counts. One junction end does not reproduce the germline sequence, and a read error may be involved. The chain links TRBV7-3 to TRBJ2-5, with D uncertain. In germline, CDR1 is SGHTA, CDR2 FQGTGA. The CDR3 has 14 residues. CDR3 amino acids: CASSSGPHQETQYF. Here the CDR3 DNA reads TGCGCCAGCAGCTCTGGACCGCACCAAGAGACCCAGTACTTC.

The genes are TRBV7-9 and TRBJ2-7; TRBD1 matches 10 bases. From germline, CDR1 is SEHNR and CDR2 FQNEAQ (reference sequence). The CDR3 consists of 12 residues. Germline trimming cut 10 bases from V and 5 bases from J; bases unmatched to any gene: 5. This CDR3 reads CAMGQGTHEQYF. The CDR3 DNA reads TGTGCCATGGGACAGGGGACCCACGAGCAGTACTTC.

V usage is TRBV7-2 and J usage is TRBJ1-5; D is perhaps TRBD1 (5 bases). Germline V gives CDR1 SGHTA, CDR2 FQGNSA. This CDR3 has 12 amino acids. Between the trimmed V and J ends, which lost 2 bases and 9 bases, there was a span of 8 bases. The CDR3 DNA follows: TGTGCCAGCAGCTTAAAGGGACGGCCCCAGCATTTT. This translates into CASSLKGRPQHF.

This clonotype was counted at least ten times. The chain is built from TRBV10-3 and TRBJ1-6; 9 bases agree with TRBD1. The CDR3 sequence is 17 residues long. V trimming: 4 bases; J trimming: 10 bases; junction bases outside the gene matches: 14. CDR1 is ENHRY and CDR2 is SYGVKD in the germline V gene. CDR3 coding DNA: TGTGCCATCAGTGTATCGGGATGGGGACAGGGCGAATCACCCCTCCACTTT. It codes for CAISVSGWGQGESPLHF.

This clonotype showed up just a few times. The chain has TRBV7-9 and TRBJ2-2; 7 bases line up with TRBD1. The V gene end was trimmed by 4 bases and the J gene end by 6 bases; junction bases not matched to a gene: 8. CDR1 is SEHNR, CDR2 FQNEAQ, per germline (reference sequence). This CDR3 contains 15 residues. CDR3 nucleotides: TGTGCCAGCAGCTACTATTTAACAGGGGCCGGGGAGCTGTTTTTT. This encodes CASSYYLTGAGELFF.

The chain couples TRBV29-1 to TRBJ2-5; a weak D match, TRBD2 (7 bases). V gave up 8 bases and J gave up 4 bases, with 17 bases separating them. Germline CDR1 is SQVTM and CDR2 is ANQGSEA. There are 13 residues in the CDR3. CDR3 sequence: CSTTSGGVETQYF. CDR3 DNA sequence: TGCAGCACCACCTCGGGGGGCGTAGAGACCCAGTACTTC.

This clonotype was observed at least ten times. The V gene is TRBV20-1, the J gene TRBJ1-5; TRBD1 is a possible D gene (5 bases). The V end lost 6 bases, the J end lost 8 bases, and 23 bases lay between the germline ends. The CDR3 covers 15 residues. The germline V gene has CDR1 DFQATT and CDR2 SNEGSKA (reference sequence). The CDR3: CSALTYGDQKEPQHF. The CDR3 region has the DNA TGCAGTGCCCTCACGTACGGGGACCAAAAGGAGCCCCAGCATTTT.

This clonotype was counted between two and nine times. This sequence joins TRBV7-9 and TRBJ2-2; D is unresolved. Germline V gene data show CDR1 as SEHNR and CDR2 as FQNEAQ (reference sequence). The V end lost 5 bases, the J end lost 1 base, and 17 bases lay between the germline ends. This CDR3 region has 17 residues. CDR3 in amino acids: CASSSLIGSLNTGELFF. In DNA, the CDR3 is TGTGCCAGCAGCAGCTTAATCGGCAGCTTGAACACCGGGGAGCTGTTTTTT.